This TCR beta chain was identified in a study of T cells in Graves' hyperthyroidism and ophthalmopathy. General observations from the study: Ophthalmopathy onset followed model prediction by a median roughly six months. Most expanded thyroid clonotypes above 0.001 recurred in blood.

This CDR3 is built from 14 residues. CDR1 and CDR2 (germline): SGHRS, YFSETQ. Trimming cost V 2 bases and J 7 bases; bases outside gene matches: 2. The source material, RNA transcripts, was used to amplify TCR beta CDR3 regions. In the first-round RT-PCR of the TCR CDR3, the HTBI primer set was used. TCRdb called the multiplex PCR reads again in MiXCR, with one record for every CDR3 protein. This sample carries 550,000 to 700,000 distinct CDR3 sequences, around 46% of them seen once, and the ten largest clones take around a fifth. Exclusion of patients followed from uncontrolled infection, other autoimmune disease, pregnancy or lactation. Diagnoses used clinical symptoms, serum thyroxine and TRAb, thyroid ultrasound and orbital computed tomography. Comment on this clonotype: Antigen unknown.

The sequenced sample consisted of peripheral blood or thyroid tissue (not recorded which). The chain joins TRBV5-1 to TRBJ1-4; TRBD1 matches at 10 bases. This clonotype was sampled from an adult woman with Graves' disease, either hyperthyroidism or ophthalmopathy (not recorded which). This CDR3 is CASSFGTGVEKLFF. In DNA form, the CDR3 reads TGCGCCAGCAGCTTCGGGACAGGGGTTGAAAAACTGTTTTTT.